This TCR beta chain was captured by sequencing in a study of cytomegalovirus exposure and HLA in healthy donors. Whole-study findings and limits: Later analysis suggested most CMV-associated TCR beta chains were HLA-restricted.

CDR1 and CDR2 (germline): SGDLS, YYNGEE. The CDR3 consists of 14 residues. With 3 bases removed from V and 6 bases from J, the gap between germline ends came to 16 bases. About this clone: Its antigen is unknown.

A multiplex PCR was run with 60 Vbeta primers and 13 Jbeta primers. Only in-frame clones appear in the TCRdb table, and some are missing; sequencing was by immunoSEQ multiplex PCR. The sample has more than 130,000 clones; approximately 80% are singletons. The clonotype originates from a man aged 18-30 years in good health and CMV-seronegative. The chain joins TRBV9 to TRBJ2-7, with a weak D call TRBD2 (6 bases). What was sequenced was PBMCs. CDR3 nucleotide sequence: TGTGCCAGCAGCGCCGGGGAGGCCCGAGCCGAGCAGTACTTC. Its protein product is CASSAGEARAEQYF.